The 17 T cell receptor beta chains listed next were all sequenced from one sample in a study of T cell changes during pregnancy in multiple sclerosis. Produced via immunoSEQ multiplex PCR; TCRdb's table is partial and in-frame only. The table records 65,000 to 80,000 clones, 80% to 95% of them present only once. Source: peripheral blood, taken in the first trimester of pregnancy. These receptors were collected from a female donor with multiple sclerosis, enrolled in a pregnancy study.

This chain connects TRBV20-1 to TRBJ2-7; 8 bases are a match to TRBD2. Germline CDR1 and CDR2: DFQATT and SNEGSKA (reference sequence). J lost 9 bases, V lost 2 bases, and 3 bases had no gene match. The CDR3 runs to 11 residues. CDR3 coding DNA: TGCAGTGCTAGATCGGGACTAGGGCAGTACTTC. Translation gives CSARSGLGQYF.

V is TRBV5-1 and J is TRBJ2-5; D is possibly TRBD2 (5 bases). V lost 0 bases to trimming and J lost 3 bases, with 12 bases between them. This CDR3 has 15 amino acids. Germline V gene data show CDR1 as SGHRS and CDR2 as YFSETQ. The CDR3 nucleotides are TGCGCCAGCAGCTTGGCGGGAAGGGTGGAAGAGACCCAGTACTTC. It encodes CASSLAGRVEETQYF.

The rearrangement joins TRBV4-3 to TRBJ2-2; D may be TRBD2 (5 bases). The CDR3 is 13 amino acids. Germline CDR1 is LGHNA and CDR2 is YSLEER. Between the trimmed V and J ends, which lost 7 bases and 4 bases, there was a span of 10 bases. CDR3 residues: CASTAAGTGELFF. DNA for the CDR3: TGCGCCAGCACCGCGGCGGGCACCGGGGAGCTGTTTTTT.

The chain is built from TRBV7-9 and TRBJ1-2, with 8 bases matching TRBD1. V shed 5 bases, J shed 4 bases, and the junction held 12 bases outside the gene matches. CDR3 size: 16 residues. Germline loops: CDR1 SEHNR, CDR2 FQNEAQ (reference sequence). Written as DNA, the CDR3 is TGTGCCAGCAGCGCCACAGCGGGGCAGGGGGCCTATGGCTACACCTTC. Translated, it gives CASSATAGQGAYGYTF.

The J gene is TRBJ2-7, the V gene TRBV7-2; D perhaps matches TRBD2 (5 bases). The V end lost 5 bases, the J end lost 2 bases, and 16 bases lay between the germline ends. The CDR3 sequence is 15 residues long. Per germline, CDR1 SGHTA and CDR2 FQGNSA. In DNA form, the CDR3 reads TGTGCCAGCAGCCCTAGCCCTTCATTAGCCTACGAGCAGTACTTC. It encodes CASSPSPSLAYEQYF.

This chain links TRBV7-2 with TRBJ2-1, with TRBD2 identical over 10 bases. This CDR3 is 16 amino acids long. The trim removed 4 bases at V and 8 bases at J, leaving 11 bases unmatched. Germline-derived CDR1 and CDR2 are SGHTA and FQGNSA. This CDR3 is CASSWRSGGADHEQFF. For the CDR3, the DNA is TGTGCCAGCAGCTGGAGAAGCGGGGGGGCCGACCATGAGCAGTTCTTC.

The gene calls are TRBV11-1 and TRBJ2-7; tentatively, D is TRBD2 (6 bases). Germline CDR1 and CDR2: SGHAT and FQDESV (reference sequence). V shed 3 bases and J shed 0 bases, with 12 bases lying between them. This CDR3 spans 15 amino acids. The CDR3 sequence is CASSFRAGGSYEQYF. CDR3 nucleotide sequence: TGTGCCAGCAGCTTTCGAGCGGGCGGCTCCTACGAGCAGTACTTC.

This clone was detected only a few times. The chain links TRBV5-4 to TRBJ1-1; D call uncertain. The CDR3 loop spans 13 amino acids. Per germline, CDR1 SGHNT and CDR2 YYREEE (reference sequence). Trimming removed 0 bases at V and 0 bases at J, with 3 bases between. CDR3 in amino acids: CASSLDMNTEAFF. The DNA of the CDR3 is TGTGCCAGCAGCTTGGACATGAACACTGAAGCTTTCTTT.

This clone showed up just once. V usage is TRBV4-1 and J usage is TRBJ1-1; D is undetermined. Trimming cost V 4 bases and J 1 base, with 16 bases left between them. In germline, CDR1 is MGHRA, CDR2 YSYEKL. The CDR3 runs 16 residues. The CDR3 is CASSPDPGIPNTEAFF. The CDR3 coding sequence is TGCGCCAGCAGCCCCGATCCGGGGATCCCGAACACTGAAGCTTTCTTT.

The chain couples TRBV7-8 to TRBJ2-3; 7 bases line up with TRBD1. The junction had 5 bases not matched to a gene; V was cut back by 0 bases and J by 2 bases. The CDR3 totals 16 residues. The V gene's germline CDR1 is SGHVS and CDR2 FQNEAQ. This chain's CDR3 is CASSLAPGQHTDTQYF. The DNA of the CDR3 is TGTGCCAGCAGCTTAGCTCCGGGACAGCACACAGATACGCAGTATTTT.

This chain uses TRBV7-9 with TRBJ2-1; 10 positions agree with TRBD2. V was pared by 5 bases and J by 4 bases, with 5 bases of the junction left unmatched. The germline CDR1 and CDR2 sequences are SEHNR and FQNEAQ (reference sequence). The CDR3 length is 15 residues. This chain's CDR3 is CASSVTSGAYNEQFF. CDR3 DNA sequence: TGTGCCAGCAGCGTTACTAGCGGGGCTTACAATGAGCAGTTCTTC.

A single count supports this clone. The chain carries TRBV4-1 and TRBJ1-1; TRBD1 aligns across 12 bases. CDR3 length equals 16 residues. Losses at the gene ends were 4 bases for V and 2 bases for J; bases not matched to a gene: 5. Germline V gene lookup returns CDR1 MGHRA and CDR2 YSYEKL. This CDR3 is CASSPRGTGGNTEAFF. The DNA for the CDR3 is TGCGCCAGCAGCCCCAGGGGGACAGGGGGCAACACTGAAGCTTTCTTT.

The chain carries TRBV19 and TRBJ1-1; D not certain. Trimming cost V 8 bases and J 1 base, with 8 bases left between them. The germline CDR1 and CDR2 sequences are LNHDA and SQIVND (reference sequence). The CDR3 extends over 12 amino acids. The DNA of the CDR3 is TGTGCCAGTTCTCGTTGGAACACTGAAGCTTTCTTT. Amino acids: CASSRWNTEAFF. Full variable domain (remainder filled in from reference TRBV19 and TRBJ1-1): DGGITQSPKYLFRKEGQNVTLSCEQNLNHDAMYWYRQDPGQGLRLIYYSQIVNDFQKGDIAEGYSVSREKKESFPLTVTSAQKNPTAFYLCASSRWNTEAFFGQGTRLTVV.

The chain couples TRBV6-6 to TRBJ1-1; no firm D call. V was shortened by 0 bases and J by 4 bases, with 12 bases between the two germline ends. Germline V gene lookup returns CDR1 MNHNY and CDR2 SVGAGI (reference sequence). The CDR3 sequence is 15 residues long. CDR3 protein: CASSYSIVGGTEAFF. The CDR3 DNA sequence: TGTGCCAGCAGTTACTCGATCGTAGGCGGCACTGAAGCTTTCTTT.

This clone came up a few times. The gene calls are TRBV9 and TRBJ2-2, with 14 nucleotides matching TRBD2. J was trimmed by 6 bases and V by 0 bases; bases with no gene match: 1. Looked up from germline, CDR1 is SGDLS and CDR2 is YYNGEE. The CDR3 consists of 16 residues. Here the CDR3 reads CASSVGLAGGPGELFF. The CDR3 DNA follows: TGTGCCAGCAGCGTAGGACTAGCGGGGGGGCCCGGGGAGCTGTTTTTT. Full variable domain (remainder filled in from reference TRBV9 and TRBJ2-2): DSGVTQTPKHLITATGQRVTLRCSPRSGDLSVYWYQQSLDQGLQFLIQYYNGEERAKGNILERFSAQQFPDLHSELNLSSLELGDSALYFCASSVGLAGGPGELFFGEGSRLTVL.

The CDR3 reads CASRTQGVTQNTQYF. CDR3 coding DNA: TGTGCCAGCAGGACACAGGGGGTAACACAAAATACGCAGTATTTT. The chain employs TRBV2 and TRBJ2-3; TRBD1 matches at 8 bases. Germline V CDR1 and CDR2: SNHLY, FYNNEI. The CDR3 spans 15 residues. Trimming cost V 6 bases and J 7 bases; bases outside gene matches: 12.

The genes are TRBV6-6 and TRBJ1-1; the match to TRBD1 covers 10 bases. The CDR3 extends over 12 amino acids. The V gene's germline CDR1 is MNHNY and CDR2 SVGAGI (reference sequence). The V and J ends lost 6 bases and 11 bases, in that order; junction bases with no gene match: 6. In DNA form, the CDR3 reads TGTGCCAGCAGAGGGACAGGGGATCGGGCTTTCTTT. Translated, it gives CASRGTGDRAFF.